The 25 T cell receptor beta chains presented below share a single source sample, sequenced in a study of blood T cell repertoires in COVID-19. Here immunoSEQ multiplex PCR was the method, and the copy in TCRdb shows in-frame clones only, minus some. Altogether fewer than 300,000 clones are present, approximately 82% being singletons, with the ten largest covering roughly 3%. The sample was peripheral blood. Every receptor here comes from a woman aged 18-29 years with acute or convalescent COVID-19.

CDR3 sequence reads: CASSQMTGFQETQYF. The DNA for the CDR3 is TGTGCCAGCAGCCAGATGACAGGGTTCCAAGAGACCCAGTACTTC. The chain uses TRBV3-1 (or the pseudogene TRBV3-2) and TRBJ2-5; 7 bases fit TRBD1. V was pared by 3 bases and J by 1 base, with 5 bases of the junction left unmatched. The germline CDR1 and CDR2 sequences are LGHDT and YNNKEL (reference sequence). The CDR3 totals 15 residues.

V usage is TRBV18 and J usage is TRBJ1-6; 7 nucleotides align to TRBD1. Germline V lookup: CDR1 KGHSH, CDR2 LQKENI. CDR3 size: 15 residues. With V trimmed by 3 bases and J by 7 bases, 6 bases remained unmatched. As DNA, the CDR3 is TGTGCCAGCTCACCGGTTCAGGGGGAAAATTCACCCCTCCACTTT. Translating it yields CASSPVQGENSPLHF. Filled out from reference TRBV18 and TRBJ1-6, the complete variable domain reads NAGVMQNPRHLVRRRGQEARLRCSPMKGHSHVYWYRQLPEEGLKFMVYLQKENIIDESGMPKERFSAEFPKEGPSILRIQQVVRGDSAAYFCASSPVQGENSPLHFGNGTRLTVT.

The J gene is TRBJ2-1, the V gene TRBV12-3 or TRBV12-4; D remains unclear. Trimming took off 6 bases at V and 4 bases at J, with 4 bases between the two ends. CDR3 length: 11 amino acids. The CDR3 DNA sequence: TGTGCCAGCAGCAAATACAATGAGCAGTTCTTC. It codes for CASSKYNEQFF.

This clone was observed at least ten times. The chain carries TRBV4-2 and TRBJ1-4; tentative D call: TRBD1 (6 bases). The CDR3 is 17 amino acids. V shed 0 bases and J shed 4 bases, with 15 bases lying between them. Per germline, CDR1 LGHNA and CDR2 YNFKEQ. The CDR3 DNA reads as TGTGCCAGCAGCCAAGACTGGGCGGGGGCGGTTAATGAAAAACTGTTTTTT. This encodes CASSQDWAGAVNEKLFF.

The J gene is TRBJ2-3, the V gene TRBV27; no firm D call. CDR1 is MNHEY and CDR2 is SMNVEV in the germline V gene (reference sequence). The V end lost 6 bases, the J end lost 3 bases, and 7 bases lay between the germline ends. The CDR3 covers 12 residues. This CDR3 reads CASRTVTDTQYF. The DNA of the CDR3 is TGTGCCAGCAGAACAGTGACAGATACGCAGTATTTT.

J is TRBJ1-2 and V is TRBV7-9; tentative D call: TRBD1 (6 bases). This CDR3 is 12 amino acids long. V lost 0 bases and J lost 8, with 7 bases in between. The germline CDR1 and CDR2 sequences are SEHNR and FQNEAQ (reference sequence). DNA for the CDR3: TGTGCCAGCAGCTTAGCAGGGACAGGCTACACCTTC. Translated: CASSLAGTGYTF.

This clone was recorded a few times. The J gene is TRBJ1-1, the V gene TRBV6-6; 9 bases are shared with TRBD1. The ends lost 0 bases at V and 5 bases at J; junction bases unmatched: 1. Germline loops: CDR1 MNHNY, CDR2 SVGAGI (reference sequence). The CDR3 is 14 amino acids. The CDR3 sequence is CASSYSGQGTEAFF. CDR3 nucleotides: TGTGCCAGCAGTTACTCTGGACAGGGGACTGAAGCTTTCTTT.

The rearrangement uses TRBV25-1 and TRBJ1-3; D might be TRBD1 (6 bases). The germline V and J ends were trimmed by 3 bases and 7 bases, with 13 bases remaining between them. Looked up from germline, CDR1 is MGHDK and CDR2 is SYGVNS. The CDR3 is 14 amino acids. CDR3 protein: CASSDPGHVNTIYF. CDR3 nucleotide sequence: TGTGCCAGCAGTGACCCGGGACATGTCAACACCATATATTTT.

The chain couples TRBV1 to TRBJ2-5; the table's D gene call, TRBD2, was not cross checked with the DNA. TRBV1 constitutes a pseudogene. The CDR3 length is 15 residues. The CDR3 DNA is TGCACCAGCAGCCCCCCATGGAGGGTCCAAGAGACCCAGTACTTC. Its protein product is CTSSPPWRVQETQYF.

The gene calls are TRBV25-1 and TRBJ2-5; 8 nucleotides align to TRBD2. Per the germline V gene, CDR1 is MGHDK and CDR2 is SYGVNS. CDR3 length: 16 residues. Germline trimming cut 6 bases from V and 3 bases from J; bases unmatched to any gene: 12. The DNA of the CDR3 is TGTGCCAGCAGACCCCCTTCGCGGGAGGTAGAAGAGACCCAGTACTTC. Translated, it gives CASRPPSREVEETQYF. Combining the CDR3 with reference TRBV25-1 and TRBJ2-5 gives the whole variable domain EADIYQTPRYLVIGTGKKITLECSQTMGHDKMYWYQQDPGMELHLIHYSYGVNSTEKGDLSSESTVSRIRTEHFPLTLESARPSHTSQYLCASRPPSREVEETQYFGPGTRLLVL.

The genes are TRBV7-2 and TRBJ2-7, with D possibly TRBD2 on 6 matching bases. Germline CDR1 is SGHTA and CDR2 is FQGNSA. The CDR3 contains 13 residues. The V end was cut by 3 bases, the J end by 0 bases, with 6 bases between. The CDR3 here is CASSFGSSYEQYF. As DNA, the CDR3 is TGTGCCAGCAGCTTCGGGAGCTCCTACGAGCAGTACTTC.

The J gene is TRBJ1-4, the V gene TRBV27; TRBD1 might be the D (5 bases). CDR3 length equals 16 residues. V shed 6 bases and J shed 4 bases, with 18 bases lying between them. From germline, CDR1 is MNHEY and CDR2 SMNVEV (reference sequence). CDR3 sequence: CASSSPWGAGNEKLFF. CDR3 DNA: TGTGCCAGCAGCTCCCCGTGGGGCGCCGGTAATGAAAAACTGTTTTTT.

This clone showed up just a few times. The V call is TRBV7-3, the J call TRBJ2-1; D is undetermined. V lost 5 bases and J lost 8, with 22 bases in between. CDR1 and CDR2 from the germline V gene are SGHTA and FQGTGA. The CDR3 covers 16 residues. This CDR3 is CASSVRVRLLDDEQFF. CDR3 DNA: TGTGCCAGCAGCGTCCGGGTCCGCCTCCTTGACGATGAGCAGTTCTTC.

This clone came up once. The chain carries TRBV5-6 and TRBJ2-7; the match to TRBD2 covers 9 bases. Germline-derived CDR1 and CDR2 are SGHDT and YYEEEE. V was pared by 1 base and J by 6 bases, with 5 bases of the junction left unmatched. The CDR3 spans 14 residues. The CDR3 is CASSLPSGKSEQYF. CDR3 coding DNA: TGTGCCAGCAGCTTGCCTAGCGGGAAAAGCGAGCAGTACTTC.

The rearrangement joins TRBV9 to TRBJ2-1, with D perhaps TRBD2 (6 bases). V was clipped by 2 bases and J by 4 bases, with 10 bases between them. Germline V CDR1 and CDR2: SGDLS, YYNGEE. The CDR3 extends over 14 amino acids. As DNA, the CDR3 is TGTGCCAGCAGCGTGAGCGGGTCTTACAATGAGCAGTTCTTC. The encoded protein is CASSVSGSYNEQFF.

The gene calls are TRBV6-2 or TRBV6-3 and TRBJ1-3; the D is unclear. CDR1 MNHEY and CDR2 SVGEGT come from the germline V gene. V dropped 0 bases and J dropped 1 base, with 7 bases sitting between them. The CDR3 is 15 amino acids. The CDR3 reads CASSYSEDSGNTIYF. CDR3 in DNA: TGTGCCAGCAGTTACTCGGAGGATTCTGGAAACACCATATATTTT.

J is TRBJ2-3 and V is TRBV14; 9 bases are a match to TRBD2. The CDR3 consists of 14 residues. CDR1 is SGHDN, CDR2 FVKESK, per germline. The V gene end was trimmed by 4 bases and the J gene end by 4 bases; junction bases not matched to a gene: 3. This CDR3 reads CASSRGLASDTQYF. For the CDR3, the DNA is TGTGCCAGCAGCCGAGGACTAGCGTCAGATACGCAGTATTTT.

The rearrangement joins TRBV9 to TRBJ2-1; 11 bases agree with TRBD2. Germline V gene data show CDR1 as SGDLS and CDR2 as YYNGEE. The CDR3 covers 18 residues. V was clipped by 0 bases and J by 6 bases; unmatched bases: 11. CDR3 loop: CASSVVGSGRGGFNEQFF. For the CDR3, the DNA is TGTGCCAGCAGCGTAGTTGGTAGCGGGAGGGGGGGTTTCAATGAGCAGTTCTTC.

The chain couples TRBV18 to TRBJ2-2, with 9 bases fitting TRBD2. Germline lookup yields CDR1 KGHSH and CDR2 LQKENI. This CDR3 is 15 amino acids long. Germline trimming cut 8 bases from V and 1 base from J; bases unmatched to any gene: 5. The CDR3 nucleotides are TGTGCCAGCGCCCTAGCGGGATTGAACACCGGGGAGCTGTTTTTT. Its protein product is CASALAGLNTGELFF.

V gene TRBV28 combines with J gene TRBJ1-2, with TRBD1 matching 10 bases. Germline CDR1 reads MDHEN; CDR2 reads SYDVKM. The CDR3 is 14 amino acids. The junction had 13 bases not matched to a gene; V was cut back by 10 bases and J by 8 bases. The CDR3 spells CATTRQGALRGYTF. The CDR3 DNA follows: TGTGCCACCACGAGACAGGGGGCGTTGAGGGGCTACACCTTC.

The chain's CDR3 is CASSQEGSPYEQYF. CDR3 nucleotide sequence: TGCGCCAGCAGCCAAGAGGGCAGTCCCTACGAGCAGTACTTC. This chain joins TRBV4-1 and TRBJ2-7; D unclear. The germline CDR1 and CDR2 sequences are MGHRA and YSYEKL. The CDR3 loop spans 14 amino acids. V was cut by 0 bases and J by 2 bases, with 8 bases left in between.

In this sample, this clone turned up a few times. The chain's CDR3 is CASSLSVYEQYF. The CDR3 DNA follows: TGTGCCAGCAGCTTGTCTGTCTACGAGCAGTACTTC. J is TRBJ2-7 and V is TRBV5-6; D ambiguous. The CDR3 has 12 amino acids. V was trimmed by 1 base and J by 3 bases, leaving 5 bases between them. In germline, CDR1 is SGHDT, CDR2 YYEEEE.

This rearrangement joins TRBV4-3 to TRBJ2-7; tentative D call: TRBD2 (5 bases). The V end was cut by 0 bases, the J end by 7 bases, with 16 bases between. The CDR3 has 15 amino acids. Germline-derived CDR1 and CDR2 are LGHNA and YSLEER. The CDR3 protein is CASSQDPLGVYEQYF. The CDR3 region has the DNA TGCGCCAGCAGCCAAGATCCCCTGGGAGTGTATGAGCAGTACTTC.

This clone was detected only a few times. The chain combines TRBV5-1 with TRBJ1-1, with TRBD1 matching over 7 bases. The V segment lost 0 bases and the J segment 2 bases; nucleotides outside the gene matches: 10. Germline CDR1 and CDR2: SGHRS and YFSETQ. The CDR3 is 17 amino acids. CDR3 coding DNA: TGCGCCAGCAGCTTGGGGGCAGGGGGATGGTTCAACACTGAAGCTTTCTTT. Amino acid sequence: CASSLGAGGWFNTEAFF.

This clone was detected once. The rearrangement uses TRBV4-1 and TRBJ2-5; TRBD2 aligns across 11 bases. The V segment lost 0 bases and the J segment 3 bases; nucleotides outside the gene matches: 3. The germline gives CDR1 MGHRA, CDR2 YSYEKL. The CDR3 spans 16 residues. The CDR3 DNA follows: TGCGCCAGCAGCCAAGAAGCGACTAGCGGGAAAGAGACCCAGTACTTC. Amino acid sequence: CASSQEATSGKETQYF.